This TCR beta chain was sequenced during a study of blood T cell repertoires in COVID-19. Some clones are missing from TCRdb's copy, which holds only in-frame ones; the method was immunoSEQ multiplex PCR. This table has around 32,000 clones, 85% to 95% appearing once. Trimming removed 6 bases at V and 0 bases at J, with 4 bases between. CDR3 length equals 12 residues. The germline CDR1 and CDR2 sequences are LGHDT and YNNKEL (reference sequence). This receptor was obtained from a male donor with active COVID-19. V gene TRBV3-1 (or the pseudogene TRBV3-2) combines with J gene TRBJ2-3; D call uncertain. The sequencing input was peripheral blood. The CDR3 bases are TGTGCCAGCAGTACTAGCACAGATACGCAGTATTTT. Translation gives CASSTSTDTQYF.